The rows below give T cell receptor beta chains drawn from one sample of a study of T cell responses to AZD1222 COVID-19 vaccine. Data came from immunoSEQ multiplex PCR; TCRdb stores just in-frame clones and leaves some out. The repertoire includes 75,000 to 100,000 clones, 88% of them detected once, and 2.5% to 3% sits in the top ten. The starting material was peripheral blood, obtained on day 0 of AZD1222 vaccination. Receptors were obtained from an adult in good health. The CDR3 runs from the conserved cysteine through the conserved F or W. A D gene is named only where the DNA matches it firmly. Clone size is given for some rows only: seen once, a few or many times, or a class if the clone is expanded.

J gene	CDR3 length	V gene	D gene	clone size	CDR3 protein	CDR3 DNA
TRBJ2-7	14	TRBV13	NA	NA	CASSTYDRPYEQYF	TGTGCCAGCAGCACCTACGACAGGCCATACGAGCAGTACTTC
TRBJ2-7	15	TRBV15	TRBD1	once	CATSRDRNRGYEQYF	TGTGCCACCAGCAGAGATCGCAACAGGGGCTACGAGCAGTACTTC
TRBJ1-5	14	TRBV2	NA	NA	CASSEKYSNQPQHF	TGTGCCAGCAGCGAGAAGTATAGCAATCAGCCCCAGCATTTT
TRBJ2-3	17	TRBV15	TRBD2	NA	CATSRTGTSGFTDTQYF	TGTGCCACCAGCAGAACTGGGACTAGCGGGTTTACAGATACGCAGTATTTT
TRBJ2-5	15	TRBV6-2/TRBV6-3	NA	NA	CASSTLIGRVGTQYF	TGTGCCAGCAGTACCCTAATAGGGCGGGTCGGGACCCAGTACTTC
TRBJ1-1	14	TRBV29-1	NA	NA	CSVVWEPMNTEAFF	TGCAGCGTTGTTTGGGAACCCATGAACACTGAAGCTTTCTTT
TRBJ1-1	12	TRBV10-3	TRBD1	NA	CAIGPAGGEAFF	TGTGCCATCGGTCCTGCAGGGGGTGAAGCTTTCTTT
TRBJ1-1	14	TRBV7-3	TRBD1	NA	CASSWGQGNTEAFF	TGTGCCAGCAGCTGGGGACAGGGGAACACTGAAGCTTTCTTT
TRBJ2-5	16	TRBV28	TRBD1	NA	CASSTPWDSVQETQYF	TGTGCCAGCAGTACCCCGTGGGACAGTGTACAAGAGACCCAGTACTTC
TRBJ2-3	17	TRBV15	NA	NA	CATSRDGVLYSTDTQYF	TGTGCCACCAGCAGAGATGGGGTTCTTTACTCCACAGATACGCAGTATTTT
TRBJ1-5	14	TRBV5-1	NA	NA	CASSLVPGNQPQHF	TGCGCCAGCAGCTTGGTCCCAGGGAATCAGCCCCAGCATTTT
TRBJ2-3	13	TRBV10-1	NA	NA	CASSETTADTQYF	TGCGCCAGCAGTGAGACCACGGCAGATACGCAGTATTTT
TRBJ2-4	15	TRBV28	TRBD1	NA	CASTSDRGPSNIQYF	TGTGCCAGCACTTCGGACAGGGGGCCATCAAACATTCAGTACTTC
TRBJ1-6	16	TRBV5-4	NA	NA	CASSADPTGYNSPLHF	TGTGCCAGCAGCGCAGACCCTACGGGTTATAATTCACCCCTCCACTTT
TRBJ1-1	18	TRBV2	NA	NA	CASSDKGGEFSRFTEAFF	TGTGCCAGCAGTGATAAAGGAGGGGAGTTCTCTCGGTTCACTGAAGCTTTCTTT
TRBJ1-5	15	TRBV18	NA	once	CASSRGAAGRQPQHF	TGTGCCAGCTCACGCGGGGCAGCCGGACGTCAGCCCCAGCATTTT
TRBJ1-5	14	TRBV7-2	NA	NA	CASSTGLSNQPQHF	TGTGCCAGCAGCACTGGCCTCTCGAATCAGCCCCAGCATTTT
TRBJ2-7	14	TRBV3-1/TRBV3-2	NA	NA	CASSQVRSSDEQYF	TGTGCCAGCAGCCAAGTACGGAGTAGCGACGAGCAGTACTTC
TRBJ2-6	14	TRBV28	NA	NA	CASMGGHGANVLTF	TGTGCCAGCATGGGGGGGCATGGGGCCAACGTCCTGACTTTC
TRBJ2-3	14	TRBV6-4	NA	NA	CASRLTGFTDTQYF	TGTGCCAGCAGATTGACAGGCTTCACAGATACGCAGTATTTT
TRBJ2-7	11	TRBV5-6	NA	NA	CASSSKAEQYF	TGTGCCAGCAGCTCTAAAGCCGAGCAGTACTTC
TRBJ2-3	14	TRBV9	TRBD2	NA	CASSLAGGIDTQYF	TGTGCCAGCAGCCTAGCGGGAGGGATCGATACGCAGTATTTT
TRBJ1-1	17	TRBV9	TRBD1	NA	CASSVDKRGGPATEAFF	TGTGCCAGCAGCGTAGATAAGAGAGGGGGCCCGGCCACTGAAGCTTTCTTT
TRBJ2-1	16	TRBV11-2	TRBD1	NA	CASTYPWDRGHNEQFF	TGTGCCAGCACCTACCCCTGGGACAGGGGACACAATGAGCAGTTCTTC
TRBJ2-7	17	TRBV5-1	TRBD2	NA	CASSPAGGSGIVDEQYF	TGCGCCAGCAGCCCTGCAGGTGGTAGCGGGATCGTGGACGAGCAGTACTTC
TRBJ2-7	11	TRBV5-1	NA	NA	CASSLEVEQYF	TGCGCCAGCAGCTTGGAGGTAGAGCAGTACTTC
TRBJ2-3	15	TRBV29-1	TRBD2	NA	CSVEGLAGSTDTQYF	TGCAGCGTTGAAGGGCTAGCGGGAAGCACAGATACGCAGTATTTT